Presented here are 26 T cell receptor beta chains from one specimen sequenced in a study of shared T cell receptors in the human thymus. Only in-frame clones appear in the TCRdb table, and some are missing; sequencing was by immunoSEQ multiplex PCR. The data hold hundreds of thousands of clones, with 95% observed a single time. Sequencing used thymocytes. The receptors originated from a human donor.

The genes are TRBV19 and TRBJ2-1; 10 bases are shared with TRBD2. The germline CDR1 and CDR2 sequences are LNHDA and SQIVND (reference sequence). CDR3 length: 12 amino acids. The trim removed 5 bases at V and 10 bases at J, leaving 2 bases unmatched. CDR3 sequence reads: CASSLGLAEQFF. The CDR3 DNA follows: TGTGCCAGTAGTCTGGGACTAGCGGAGCAGTTCTTC.

Concerning this clone: The CDR3 does not close with the conserved phenylalanine or tryptophan, likely indicating a read error. The chain uses TRBV5-4 and TRBJ2-7; possible D gene TRBD1, 6 bases. Germline V lookup: CDR1 SGHNT, CDR2 YYREEE (reference sequence). Trimming removed 4 bases from V and 4 bases from J, with 18 bases in between. The CDR3 spans 15 residues. The DNA of the CDR3 is TGTGCCAGCAGCCCCCCAGGGGCCGCGAAATACGAGCAGTACCTC. Translation gives CASSPPGAAKYEQYL.

The chain is built from TRBV28 and TRBJ2-3; D not resolved. The CDR3 loop spans 12 amino acids. Trimming stripped 8 bases from V and 0 bases from J, with 6 bases between. Germline loops: CDR1 MDHEN, CDR2 SYDVKM. CDR3 nucleotides: TGTGCCAGCGGGTTTAGCACAGATACGCAGTATTTT. This translates into CASGFSTDTQYF. The whole variable domain, remainder taken from reference TRBV28 and TRBJ2-3, is DVKVTQSSRYLVKRTGEKVFLECVQDMDHENMFWYRQDPGLGLRLIYFSYDVKMKEKGDIPEGYSVSREKKERFSLILESASTNQTSMYLCASGFSTDTQYFGPGTRLTVL.

The rearrangement links TRBV6-1 to TRBJ2-1; D not certain. V gave up 2 bases and J gave up 5 bases, with 10 bases separating them. The CDR3 covers 14 residues. Germline V gene sequence: CDR1 MNHNS, CDR2 SASEGT. CDR3 sequence (DNA): TGTGCCAGCAGTGAACTTGCAGCACACAATGAGCAGTTCTTC. Translation: CASSELAAHNEQFF.

This chain connects TRBV30 to TRBJ2-7, with 10 bases fitting TRBD1. CDR1 is GTSNPN, CDR2 SVGIG, per germline (reference sequence). The CDR3 covers 15 residues. The J segment lost 2 bases and the V segment lost 0 bases, leaving 4 bases of the junction unmatched. The CDR3 DNA sequence: TGTGCCTGGAGTGTACGGGACAGGGGCGCCTACGAGCAGTACTTC. Translating gives CAWSVRDRGAYEQYF.

This clone was found once. J is TRBJ2-7 and V is TRBV27, with 9 bases aligning to TRBD1. Losses at the gene ends were 4 bases for V and 5 bases for J; bases not matched to a gene: 30. This CDR3 region has 22 residues. Germline-derived CDR1 and CDR2 are MNHEY and SMNVEV (reference sequence). This CDR3 reads CASSSPSNGQGKGSRGTDEQYF. The CDR3 region has the DNA TGTGCCAGCAGTTCACCCTCTAACGGACAGGGGAAGGGAAGTCGAGGAACTGACGAGCAGTACTTC.

The CDR3 coding sequence is TGCAGTGCTAGGCGCGAGCAGTACTTC. This codes for CSARREQYF. V gene TRBV20-1 combines with J gene TRBJ2-7; no clear D gene. This CDR3 is built from 9 residues. The germline V gene has CDR1 DFQATT and CDR2 SNEGSKA (reference sequence). The V end was cut by 3 bases, the J end by 6 bases, with 3 bases between.

The genes are TRBV18 and TRBJ2-5; 7 nucleotides line up with TRBD1. CDR3 size: 12 residues. With V trimmed by 7 bases and J by 5 bases, 4 bases remained unmatched. Germline values: CDR1 KGHSH, CDR2 LQKENI. CDR3 loop: CASLNRGETQYF. The DNA for the CDR3 is TGTGCCAGCTTAAACAGGGGCGAGACCCAGTACTTC.

This chain joins TRBV5-1 and TRBJ2-3, with D perhaps TRBD2 (5 bases). The CDR3 extends over 10 amino acids. The V end was cut by 4 bases, the J end by 9 bases, with 6 bases between. Per the germline V gene, CDR1 is SGHRS and CDR2 is YFSETQ. CDR3: CASSPGTQYF. The CDR3, as DNA: TGCGCCAGCAGCCCGGGAACGCAGTATTTT.

The chain is built from TRBV12-5 and TRBJ2-7; the match to TRBD2 covers 7 bases. With 0 bases clipped from V and 0 bases from J, the junction kept 5 bases outside the gene matches. Germline values: CDR1 LGHNT, CDR2 FRNRAP. The CDR3 is made up of 16 amino acids. The CDR3 nucleotides read TGTGCTAGTGGTTTGGTAATTAGCGGGCACTCCTACGAGCAGTACTTC. This translates into CASGLVISGHSYEQYF.

The chain has TRBV29-1 and TRBJ2-7; 7 nucleotides match TRBD1. The V and J ends lost 3 bases and 0 bases, in that order; junction bases with no gene match: 5. Germline CDR1 reads SQVTM; CDR2 reads ANQGSEA. This CDR3 contains 14 residues. Written as DNA, the CDR3 is TGCAGCGTTGAGGACAGGTCGAGCTCCTACGAGCAGTACTTC. It yields the protein CSVEDRSSSYEQYF.

This CDR3 is CASSDPRWGEQFF. Here the CDR3 DNA reads TGTGCCAGCAGTGACCCCAGATGGGGTGAGCAGTTCTTC. The chain has TRBV6-4 and TRBJ2-1; D is undetermined. Trimming pared 2 bases from V and 9 bases from J, leaving 11 bases between. The germline V gene encodes CDR1 MRHNA and CDR2 SNTAGT. This CDR3 spans 13 amino acids.

The rearrangement uses TRBV6-1 and TRBJ2-4, with D maybe TRBD1 (5 bases). The V end was cut by 1 base, the J end by 0 bases, with 19 bases between. CDR3 length: 19 amino acids. Germline CDR1 is MNHNS and CDR2 is SASEGT. DNA of the CDR3: TGTGCCAGCAGTGAAGGGGGCAGGGAAAGGGATTTAGCCAAAAACATTCAGTACTTC. This translates into CASSEGGRERDLAKNIQYF.

This chain joins TRBV14 and TRBJ1-6; D possibly corresponds to TRBD1 (6 bases). The CDR3 is 15 residues long. V lost 3 bases, J lost 7 bases, and 13 bases lay in between. Per the germline V gene, CDR1 is SGHDN and CDR2 is FVKESK. Here the CDR3 reads CASSQFGGRNSPLHF. CDR3 sequence (DNA): TGTGCCAGCAGCCAGTTCGGGGGGCGGAATTCACCCCTCCACTTT.

The chain is built from TRBV29-1 and TRBJ2-3; 7 nucleotides agree with TRBD2. J was trimmed by 6 bases and V by 4 bases; bases with no gene match: 13. CDR3 length: 15 amino acids. Germline CDR1 reads SQVTM; CDR2 reads ANQGSEA. The CDR3 loop is CSVAALAGRSDTQYF. The CDR3 DNA follows: TGCAGCGTTGCCGCGTTAGCGGGTCGCTCTGATACGCAGTATTTT.

J is TRBJ1-2 and V is TRBV11-3; D unresolved. Per germline, CDR1 SGHNT and CDR2 YENEEA. Trimming left V 0 bases short and J 5 bases short, with 4 bases between. The CDR3 is made up of 12 amino acids. CDR3 loop: CASSLDSYGYTF. DNA of the CDR3: TGTGCCAGCAGCTTAGACAGTTATGGCTACACCTTC.

The chain recombines TRBV18 with TRBJ1-1, with D uncertain. This CDR3 contains 18 residues. Deletions cut 0 bases from V and 0 bases from J, with 17 bases between. CDR1 is KGHSH, CDR2 LQKENI, per germline. The CDR3: CASSPPDAIALMNTEAFF. The CDR3 DNA reads TGTGCCAGCTCACCACCCGACGCAATCGCCCTCATGAACACTGAAGCTTTCTTT.

The chain links TRBV5-1 to TRBJ2-1; the D is unclear. In germline, CDR1 is SGHRS, CDR2 YFSETQ. V shed 1 base and J shed 1 base, with 12 bases lying between them. This CDR3 comprises 16 residues. The DNA for the CDR3 is TGCGCCAGCAGCTTGTATTCCTCTTTTTCCTACAATGAGCAGTTCTTC. Protein sequence: CASSLYSSFSYNEQFF.

This sequence joins TRBV5-1 and TRBJ2-5; D might be TRBD2 (6 bases). Trimming cost V 0 bases and J 3 bases, with 15 bases left between them. Per germline, CDR1 SGHRS and CDR2 YFSETQ. The CDR3 has 16 amino acids. CDR3 DNA: TGCGCCAGCAGCTTGGCGGAGGGAGCCCTCAAAGAGACCCAGTACTTC. It translates to CASSLAEGALKETQYF.

The chain joins TRBV19 to TRBJ2-1; 12 bases line up with TRBD2. Germline V gene lookup returns CDR1 LNHDA and CDR2 SQIVND (reference sequence). The CDR3 has 16 residues. After removal of 6 bases from V and 2 bases from J, the junction contained 5 bases not matched to a gene. DNA of the CDR3: TGTGCCAGTAGCCGGGCTAGCGGGAGGGCCTACAATGAGCAGTTCTTC. The encoded protein is CASSRASGRAYNEQFF.

The chain couples TRBV27 to TRBJ2-4; D may match TRBD1 or TRBD2 (7 bases each). The length of the CDR3 is 15 residues. CDR1 is MNHEY, CDR2 SMNVEV, per germline (reference sequence). The V gene lost 8 bases and the J gene lost 0 bases, with 14 bases spanning the gap. Here the CDR3 DNA reads TGTGCCAGCCATCCAGGGGGGGTAGCCAAAAACATTCAGTACTTC. The encoded protein is CASHPGGVAKNIQYF.

CDR3 amino acids: CASSVSPLRETQYF. As DNA, the CDR3 is TGTGCCAGCAGTGTTAGCCCACTGAGGGAGACCCAGTACTTC. V usage is TRBV25-1 and J usage is TRBJ2-5; unclear D gene. The length of the CDR3 is 14 residues. Germline V gene lookup returns CDR1 MGHDK and CDR2 SYGVNS. The ends were cut back, 4 bases at V and 5 bases at J, with 14 bases in the middle.

The chain carries TRBV6-5 and TRBJ2-5, with D unclear. Trimming took 4 bases from V and 3 from J, leaving 15 bases between them. Germline V gene lookup returns CDR1 MNHEY and CDR2 SVGAGI. The CDR3 covers 15 residues. The CDR3 region has the DNA TGTGCCAGCAGTTCCAAAATCCAAGGAAAAGAGACCCAGTACTTC. Residues: CASSSKIQGKETQYF.

The chain has TRBV27 and TRBJ1-1; 10 nucleotides line up with TRBD1. The trim removed 5 bases at V and 2 bases at J, leaving 11 bases unmatched. Germline values: CDR1 MNHEY, CDR2 SMNVEV (reference sequence). The CDR3 runs 17 residues. DNA for the CDR3: TGTGCCAGCAGTCAGACAGGGGGCAAAAGGCATAACACTGAAGCTTTCTTT. This gives the protein CASSQTGGKRHNTEAFF.

The V call is TRBV5-6, the J call TRBJ2-5, with TRBD2 identical over 14 bases. The CDR3 totals 17 residues. The V gene end was trimmed by 4 bases and the J gene end by 5 bases; junction bases not matched to a gene: 10. Germline CDR1 SGHDT, CDR2 YYEEEE. The CDR3 here is CASSQAPTSGRGETQYF. In DNA, the CDR3 is TGTGCCAGCAGCCAGGCCCCGACTAGCGGGAGGGGGGAGACCCAGTACTTC.

This chain joins TRBV7-9 and TRBJ2-3; 9 bases match TRBD1. The V and J ends lost 4 bases and 7 bases, in that order; junction bases with no gene match: 15. Germline V CDR1 and CDR2: SEHNR, FQNEAQ (reference sequence). The CDR3 consists of 17 residues. CDR3 coding DNA: TGTGCCAGCAGCTCACCGGGGACAGGGTGGGGCGGTAATACGCAGTATTTT. Translated: CASSSPGTGWGGNTQYF.